The 25 T cell receptor beta chains listed next were all sequenced from one sample in a study of blood T cell repertoires in COVID-19. The assay was immunoSEQ multiplex PCR, and TCRdb's table has in-frame clones only and misses some. The sample lists 160,000 or so clones, roughly 90% seen once, with approximately 3% in the top ten. Sequenced material: peripheral blood. These receptors were taken from a man in his fifties or sixties with acute or convalescent COVID-19.

The genes are TRBV5-1 and TRBJ1-5, with 7 bases that match TRBD1. Germline-derived CDR1 and CDR2 are SGHRS and YFSETQ. This CDR3 has 15 residues. The V segment lost 4 bases and the J segment 5 bases; nucleotides outside the gene matches: 9. CDR3 protein: CASSPVPGTDQPQHF. The DNA of the CDR3 is TGCGCCAGCAGCCCCGTCCCCGGGACAGATCAGCCCCAGCATTTT.

This clone has a count of ten or more. The chain carries TRBV21-1 and TRBJ2-1; the table's D call of TRBD1 was not tested on the DNA. TRBV21-1 represents a pseudogene. The CDR3 runs 11 residues. Here the CDR3 reads CARGTVREQFF. The CDR3 DNA reads as TGTGCCAGAGGGACAGTGAGGGAGCAGTTCTTC.

The gene calls are TRBV19 and TRBJ2-6, with 7 bases identical to TRBD1. The CDR3 is 17 amino acids. The J segment lost 2 bases and the V segment lost 10 bases, leaving 14 bases of the junction unmatched. Germline V gives CDR1 LNHDA, CDR2 SQIVND (reference sequence). The CDR3 sequence is CATRIGGRVAGANVLTF. The DNA of the CDR3 is TGTGCCACCCGGATAGGGGGCAGGGTGGCTGGGGCCAACGTCCTGACTTTC.

The chain recombines TRBV4-1 with TRBJ2-1, with D possibly TRBD2 on 6 matching bases. Germline CDR1 MGHRA, CDR2 YSYEKL. Trimming left V 1 base short and J 3 bases short, with 16 bases between. CDR3 size: 17 residues. The DNA for the CDR3 is TGCGCCAGCAGCCAAGTCGAGCGGGCCACATTCTACAATGAGCAGTTCTTC. Encoded protein: CASSQVERATFYNEQFF.

The genes are TRBV19 and TRBJ1-5; D is undetermined. Germline V CDR1 and CDR2: LNHDA, SQIVND (reference sequence). The CDR3 consists of 16 residues. V was trimmed by 2 bases and J by 1 base, leaving 12 bases between them. This CDR3 is CASSITVLLSNQPQHF. CDR3 sequence (DNA): TGTGCCAGTAGTATAACAGTTTTATTGAGCAATCAGCCCCAGCATTTT.

This clone appeared once. The rearrangement uses TRBV6-5 and TRBJ2-7; D possibly corresponds to TRBD2 (6 bases). V lost 4 bases and J 1 base, leaving 17 bases between the germline ends. Germline V gives CDR1 MNHEY, CDR2 SVGAGI. This CDR3 is built from 16 residues. The DNA for the CDR3 is TGTGCCAGCAGTTCCAACTCGGCGGGGCAATCCTACGAGCAGTACTTC. Protein: CASSSNSAGQSYEQYF.

V usage is TRBV4-1 and J usage is TRBJ2-2, with D hard to call. Trimming took off 2 bases at V and 6 bases at J, with 22 bases between the two ends. CDR3 length equals 18 residues. The germline V gene has CDR1 MGHRA and CDR2 YSYEKL. CDR3 region: CASSQLAQFSLRPGELFF. As DNA, the CDR3 is TGCGCCAGCAGCCAACTCGCACAATTTAGCCTTCGACCCGGGGAGCTGTTTTTT.

This sequence joins TRBV25-1 and TRBJ1-2; TRBD1 aligns across 11 bases. Germline assignment: CDR1 MGHDK and CDR2 SYGVNS. CDR3 length: 16 amino acids. V shed 4 bases and J 7 bases; nucleotides not matched to a gene: 11. The CDR3 region has the DNA TGTGCCAGCAGTGCCCCCGGGACAGGGGGTCTCTCTGGCTACACCTTC. Translating it yields CASSAPGTGGLSGYTF.

The V call is TRBV28, the J call TRBJ2-2; no definite D call. CDR1 is MDHEN and CDR2 is SYDVKM in the germline V gene. V was trimmed by 6 bases and J by 4 bases, leaving 21 bases between them. The CDR3 extends over 17 amino acids. The CDR3 reads CASSPRLATRSTGELFF. The CDR3 nucleotides read TGTGCCAGCAGCCCACGCCTGGCGACACGAAGCACCGGGGAGCTGTTTTTT.

Only one count was recorded for this clone. The chain joins TRBV4-1 to TRBJ2-5, with TRBD2 identical over 13 bases. The junction had 1 base not matched to a gene; V was cut back by 1 base and J by 2 bases. The CDR3 is made up of 16 amino acids. Germline CDR1 is MGHRA and CDR2 is YSYEKL. CDR3 nucleotides: TGCGCCAGCAGCCAAGTGGGACTAGCGGGACAAGAGACCCAGTACTTC. Translated: CASSQVGLAGQETQYF.

This clone showed up just once. This rearrangement joins TRBV7-2 to TRBJ2-1, with D possibly matching TRBD2 (5 bases). CDR1 is SGHTA, CDR2 FQGNSA, per germline. The CDR3 length is 15 residues. Trimming stripped 5 bases from V and 3 bases from J, with 14 bases between. For the CDR3, the DNA is TGTGCCAGCAGCAGTCAGCGGTGGTTCTACAATGAGCAGTTCTTC. The encoded protein is CASSSQRWFYNEQFF.

The chain uses TRBV5-1 and TRBJ2-7, with D maybe TRBD2 (5 bases). From germline, CDR1 is SGHRS and CDR2 YFSETQ. The CDR3 sequence is 14 residues long. Trimming shortened V by 4 bases and J by 6 bases, and 17 bases separated the two germline ends. The CDR3 spells CASSLASPTAEQYF. DNA for the CDR3: TGCGCCAGCAGCCTAGCTTCCCCCACCGCCGAGCAGTACTTC.

The genes are TRBV18 and TRBJ1-1; D might be TRBD1 (6 bases). The CDR3 covers 15 residues. The V and J ends lost 4 bases and 1 base respectively, with 13 bases between them. CDR1 and CDR2 (germline): KGHSH, LQKENI. The chain's CDR3 is CASSLTKQGNTEAFF. The CDR3 DNA reads as TGTGCCAGCTCACTAACAAAACAGGGGAACACTGAAGCTTTCTTT.

About this clone: At one of its ends the junction is not consistent with the germline gene, which may arise from a read error. The chain has TRBV4-1 and TRBJ2-7; 10 nucleotides agree with TRBD1. This CDR3 contains 14 residues. CDR1 MGHRA and CDR2 YSYEKL come from the germline V gene. CDR3 nucleotide sequence: TGTGCCAGCAGCCGGGGGACAGGGGCTTACGAGCAGTACTTC. It encodes CASSRGTGAYEQYF.

This clone occurred a few times. This chain uses TRBV4-2 with TRBJ1-4, with D uncertain. The CDR3 runs to 16 residues. The V gene lost 0 bases and the J gene lost 3 bases, with 11 bases spanning the gap. Germline V gene sequence: CDR1 LGHNA, CDR2 YNFKEQ. CDR3 sequence: CASSQDPGNSNEKLFF. The CDR3 nucleotides read TGTGCCAGCAGCCAAGATCCCGGGAATTCTAATGAAAAACTGTTTTTT.

The rearrangement links TRBV5-1 to TRBJ2-2, with TRBD2 identical over 9 bases. J was trimmed by 7 bases and V by 7 bases; bases with no gene match: 14. CDR3 size: 16 residues. Looked up from germline, CDR1 is SGHRS and CDR2 is YFSETQ. The CDR3 bases are TGCGCCAGCGCTACCTCTGCGGGGGGGCCCAGCGGGGAGCTGTTTTTT. Protein: CASATSAGGPSGELFF.

J is TRBJ1-1 and V is TRBV6-5, with D unclear. V was shortened by 2 bases and J by 6 bases, with 16 bases between the two germline ends. CDR3 length: 15 residues. Germline CDR1 MNHEY, CDR2 SVGAGI. The CDR3 coding sequence is TGTGCCAGCAGTTACACCCCGGGAACTTATTCTGAAGCTTTCTTT. Encoded protein: CASSYTPGTYSEAFF.

V and J are TRBV6-5 and TRBJ1-2; perhaps TRBD1 as D (6 bases). CDR1 is MNHEY and CDR2 is SVGAGI in the germline V gene. The CDR3 contains 13 residues. V was shortened by 2 bases and J by 6 bases, with 10 bases between the two germline ends. CDR3: CASSYAQGDGYTF. The CDR3 nucleotides are TGTGCCAGCAGTTACGCACAGGGAGATGGCTACACCTTC.

The DNA for the CDR3 is TGTGCCAGCAGTTCCCAAGCTGGCGGAACATCTGGAAACACCATATATTTT. It yields the protein CASSSQAGGTSGNTIYF. The chain is built from TRBV27 and TRBJ1-3, with D hard to call. The CDR3 loop spans 17 amino acids. The germline CDR1 and CDR2 sequences are MNHEY and SMNVEV (reference sequence). V dropped 4 bases and J dropped 1 base, with 17 bases sitting between them.

The chain combines TRBV18 with TRBJ2-7, with 9 bases fitting TRBD1. The CDR3 covers 15 residues. The V gene end was trimmed by 3 bases and the J gene end by 6 bases; junction bases not matched to a gene: 9. CDR1 and CDR2 (germline): KGHSH, LQKENI. CDR3 residues: CASSPGGTGYSEQYF. The DNA of the CDR3 is TGTGCCAGCTCACCGGGCGGGACAGGGTACTCCGAGCAGTACTTC.

The chain combines TRBV5-1 with TRBJ1-2, with 12 bases aligning to TRBD1. CDR3 length: 17 residues. The germline CDR1 and CDR2 sequences are SGHRS and YFSETQ. V gave up 0 bases and J gave up 5 bases; unmatched junction bases: 8. CDR3 protein: CASSLGAGTGGAYGYTF. The CDR3 DNA sequence: TGCGCCAGCAGCTTGGGGGCCGGGACAGGGGGCGCGTATGGCTACACCTTC. The full variable domain, completed using reference TRBV5-1 and TRBJ1-2, is KAGVTQTPRYLIKTRGQQVTLSCSPISGHRSVSWYQQTPGQGLQFLFEYFSETQRNKGNFPGRFSGRQFSNSRSEMNVSTLELGDSALYLCASSLGAGTGGAYGYTFGSGTRLTVV.

The chain carries TRBV7-2 and TRBJ1-5, with D unclear. V was shortened by 1 base and J by 6 bases, with 4 bases between the two germline ends. Germline CDR1 SGHTA, CDR2 FQGNSA. The CDR3 contains 12 residues. CDR3 DNA sequence: TGTGCCAGCAGCTTAGTGGCTCAGCCCCAGCATTTT. This gives the protein CASSLVAQPQHF.

The rearrangement links TRBV5-6 to TRBJ2-1; 8 bases are shared with TRBD1. The CDR3 has 15 amino acids. The V segment lost 0 bases and the J segment 5 bases; nucleotides outside the gene matches: 4. Per germline, CDR1 SGHDT and CDR2 YYEEEE. CDR3 DNA sequence: TGTGCCAGCAGCTTGGCCACAGGGGGACACAATGAGCAGTTCTTC. This codes for CASSLATGGHNEQFF. Drawing the rest from reference TRBV5-6 and TRBJ2-1, the complete variable domain is DAGVTQSPTHLIKTRGQQVTLRCSPKSGHDTVSWYQQALGQGPQFIFQYYEEEERQRGNFPDRFSGHQFPNYSSELNVNALLLGDSALYLCASSLATGGHNEQFFGPGTRLTVL.

The chain combines TRBV9 with TRBJ1-3, with D possibly TRBD1 on 5 matching bases. CDR1 and CDR2 (germline): SGDLS, YYNGEE. The CDR3 runs to 16 residues. Trimming took 0 bases from V and 0 from J, leaving 10 bases between them. Written as DNA, the CDR3 is TGTGCCAGCAGCGTAGATCCGGGGGGCTCTGGAAACACCATATATTTT. Amino acids: CASSVDPGGSGNTIYF.

This clone was seen more than once but under ten times. CDR3 DNA: TGTGCCAGCAGAGGGACTTACCCTGGGAATGAGCAGTTCTTC. As protein: CASRGTYPGNEQFF. V is TRBV6-6 and J is TRBJ2-1, with a tentative D call TRBD2 (6 bases). Trimming cost V 6 bases and J 7 bases, with 16 bases left between them. Germline V gene data show CDR1 as MNHNY and CDR2 as SVGAGI (reference sequence). This CDR3 comprises 14 residues.